This T cell receptor beta chain was profiled in a study of T-cell reconstitution after alpha-beta-depleted transplantation in children. Overall study results and limits: Several hundred rapidly expanded clones from non-depleted graft cells reportedly supplied alpha-beta T cells about two months post-transplant. Surviving thymic progenitors and recipient T cells were the source of high TCRbeta diversity at day 60 in some patients. After one year, T-cell counts and TCRbeta diversity mostly came from new T cells.

Preparation of the TCRbeta library involved a method that used unique molecular identifiers. TCRdb reprocessed the PCR reads with MiXCR, giving one entry per CDR3 protein. Here the sample spans approximately 980,000 distinct CDR3 sequences, under 30% being singletons. For this clonotype: The antigen is undetermined.

The sequenced sample was PBMCs, mostly from graft donor cells, obtained 360 days after TCRalphabeta/CD19-depleted stem cell transplant. The TCR originated in a boy in the first two years of life who had a stem cell transplant for SCID, so the T cells may come from the graft donor.

The chain's CDR3 is CSARGQEEQPQHF. The CDR3 nucleotides are TGCAGTGCTAGGGGCCAGGAGGAACAGCCCCAGCATTTT. The chain is built from TRBV20-1 and TRBJ1-5; D gene uncertain. This CDR3 spans 13 amino acids. V gave up 3 bases and J gave up 7 bases, with 13 bases separating them. CDR1 DFQATT and CDR2 SNEGSKA come from the germline V gene (reference sequence).